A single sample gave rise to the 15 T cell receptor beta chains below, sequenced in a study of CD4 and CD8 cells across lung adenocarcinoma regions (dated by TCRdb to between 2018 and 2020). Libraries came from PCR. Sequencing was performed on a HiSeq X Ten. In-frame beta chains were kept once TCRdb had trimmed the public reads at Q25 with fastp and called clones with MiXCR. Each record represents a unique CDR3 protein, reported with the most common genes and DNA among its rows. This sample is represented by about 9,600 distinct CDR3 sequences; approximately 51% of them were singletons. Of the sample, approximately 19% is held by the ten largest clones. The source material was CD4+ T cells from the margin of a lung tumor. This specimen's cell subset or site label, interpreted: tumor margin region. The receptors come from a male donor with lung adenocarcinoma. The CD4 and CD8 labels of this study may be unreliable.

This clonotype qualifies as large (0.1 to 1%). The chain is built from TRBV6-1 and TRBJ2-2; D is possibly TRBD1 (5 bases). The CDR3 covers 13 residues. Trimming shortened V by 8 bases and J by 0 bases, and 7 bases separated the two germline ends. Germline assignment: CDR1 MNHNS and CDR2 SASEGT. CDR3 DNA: TGTGCCAGCCGACAGTCGAACACCGGGGAGCTGTTTTTT. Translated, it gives CASRQSNTGELFF.

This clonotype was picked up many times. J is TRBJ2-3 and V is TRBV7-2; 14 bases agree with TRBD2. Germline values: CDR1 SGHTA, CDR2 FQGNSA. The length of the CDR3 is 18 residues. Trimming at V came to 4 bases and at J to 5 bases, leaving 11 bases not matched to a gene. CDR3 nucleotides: TGTGCCAGCAGCTCCCCCGGGAGACTAGCGGGGGGGAGAGATACGCAGTATTTT. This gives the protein CASSSPGRLAGGRDTQYF. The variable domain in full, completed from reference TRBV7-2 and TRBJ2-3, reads GAGVSQSPSNKVTEKGKDVELRCDPISGHTALYWYRQSLGQGLEFLIYFQGNSAPDKSGLPSDRFSAERTGGSVSTLTIQRTQQEDSAVYLCASSSPGRLAGGRDTQYFGPGTRLTVL.

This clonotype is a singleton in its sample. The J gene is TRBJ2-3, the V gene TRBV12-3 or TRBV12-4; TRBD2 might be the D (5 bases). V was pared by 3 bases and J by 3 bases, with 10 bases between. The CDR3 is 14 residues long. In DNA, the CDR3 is TGTGCCAGCAGTTTGTCTAGCAAAACAGATACGCAGTATTTT. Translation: CASSLSSKTDTQYF.

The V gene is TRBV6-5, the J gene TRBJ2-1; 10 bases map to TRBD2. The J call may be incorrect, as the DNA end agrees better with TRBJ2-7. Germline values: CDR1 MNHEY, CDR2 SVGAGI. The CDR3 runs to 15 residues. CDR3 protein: CASSSVTSGHNEQYF. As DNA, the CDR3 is TGTGCCAGCAGTTCCGTGACTAGCGGGCACAATGAGCAGTACTTC.

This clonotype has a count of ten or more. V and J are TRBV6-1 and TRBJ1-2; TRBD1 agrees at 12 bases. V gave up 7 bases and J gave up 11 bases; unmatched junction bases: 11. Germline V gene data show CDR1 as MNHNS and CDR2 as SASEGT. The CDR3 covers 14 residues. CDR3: CASILLGDRGPYTF. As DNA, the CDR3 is TGTGCCAGCATCCTTCTAGGGGACAGGGGGCCGTACACCTTC.

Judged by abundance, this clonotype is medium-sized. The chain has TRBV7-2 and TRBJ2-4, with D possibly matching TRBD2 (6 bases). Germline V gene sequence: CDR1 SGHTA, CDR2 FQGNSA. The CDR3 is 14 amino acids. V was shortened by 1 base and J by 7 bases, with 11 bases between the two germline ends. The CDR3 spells CASSLGAGNNIQYF. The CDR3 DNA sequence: TGTGCCAGCAGCTTAGGGGCGGGGAATAACATTCAGTACTTC. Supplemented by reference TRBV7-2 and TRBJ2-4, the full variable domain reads GAGVSQSPSNKVTEKGKDVELRCDPISGHTALYWYRQSLGQGLEFLIYFQGNSAPDKSGLPSDRFSAERTGGSVSTLTIQRTQQEDSAVYLCASSLGAGNNIQYFGAGTRLSVL.

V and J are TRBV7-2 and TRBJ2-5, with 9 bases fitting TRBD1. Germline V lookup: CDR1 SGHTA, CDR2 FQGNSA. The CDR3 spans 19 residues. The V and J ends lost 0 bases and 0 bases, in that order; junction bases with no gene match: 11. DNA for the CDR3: TGTGCCAGCAGCTTAGCGCGAAATTACAGGGGGCTGAACCAAGAGACCCAGTACTTC. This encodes CASSLARNYRGLNQETQYF.

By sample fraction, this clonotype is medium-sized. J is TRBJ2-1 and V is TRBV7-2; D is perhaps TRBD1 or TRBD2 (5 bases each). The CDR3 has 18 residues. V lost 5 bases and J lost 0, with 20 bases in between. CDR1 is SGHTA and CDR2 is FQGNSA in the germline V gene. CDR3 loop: CASSPFPGTLSSYNEQFF. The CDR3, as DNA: TGTGCCAGCAGCCCGTTTCCCGGGACCCTCAGCTCCTACAATGAGCAGTTCTTC.

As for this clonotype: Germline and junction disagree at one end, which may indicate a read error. The CDR3 DNA sequence: TGTGCCAGCGGCCCCTCTAGCAACAACGAGGAGCAGTTTTTC. Protein product: CASGPSSNNEEQFF. The rearrangement links TRBV6-1 to TRBJ2-1; D is possibly TRBD2 (5 bases). Germline CDR1 is MNHNS and CDR2 is SASEGT. CDR3 length: 14 amino acids.

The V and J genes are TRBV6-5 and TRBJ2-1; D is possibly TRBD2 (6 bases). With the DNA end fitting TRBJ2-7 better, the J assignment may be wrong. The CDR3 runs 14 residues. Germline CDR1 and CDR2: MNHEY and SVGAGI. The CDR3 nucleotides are TGTGCCAGCAGTTACGGGGACTCTGCCTACGAGCAGTACTTC. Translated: CASSYGDSAYEQYF.

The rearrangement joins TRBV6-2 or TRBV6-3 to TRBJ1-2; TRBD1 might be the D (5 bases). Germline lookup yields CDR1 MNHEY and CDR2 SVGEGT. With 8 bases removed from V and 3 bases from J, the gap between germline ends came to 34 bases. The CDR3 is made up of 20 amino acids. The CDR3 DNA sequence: TGTGCCAGCGGGGGGGGATCCTACCTAATGACCTCTAGGTGGGACTATGGCTACACCTTC. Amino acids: CASGGGSYLMTSRWDYGYTF.

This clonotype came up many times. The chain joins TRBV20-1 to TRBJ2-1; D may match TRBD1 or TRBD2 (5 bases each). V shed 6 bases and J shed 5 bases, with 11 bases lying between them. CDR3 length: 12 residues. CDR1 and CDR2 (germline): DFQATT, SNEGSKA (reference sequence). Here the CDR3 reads CSARVGDNEQFF. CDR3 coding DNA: TGCAGTGCCCGTGTGGGGGACAATGAGCAGTTCTTC.

For the CDR3, the DNA is TGTGCCAGCAGACTAGGGGGAGGTAACCACAATGAGCAGTTCTTC. It translates to CASRLGGGNHNEQFF. This chain joins TRBV11-3 and TRBJ2-1; perhaps D is TRBD1 or TRBD2 (6 bases each). Germline V CDR1 and CDR2: SGHNT, YENEEA. V was clipped by 6 bases and J by 5 bases, with 17 bases between them. This CDR3 region has 15 residues.

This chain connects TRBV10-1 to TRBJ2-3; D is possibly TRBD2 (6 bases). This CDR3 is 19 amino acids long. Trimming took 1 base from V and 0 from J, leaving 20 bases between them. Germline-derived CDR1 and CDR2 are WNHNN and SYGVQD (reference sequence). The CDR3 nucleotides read TGCGCCAGCAGTGAGTTGCCAGCGGGCCATATCTGGAGCACAGATACGCAGTATTTT. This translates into CASSELPAGHIWSTDTQYF.

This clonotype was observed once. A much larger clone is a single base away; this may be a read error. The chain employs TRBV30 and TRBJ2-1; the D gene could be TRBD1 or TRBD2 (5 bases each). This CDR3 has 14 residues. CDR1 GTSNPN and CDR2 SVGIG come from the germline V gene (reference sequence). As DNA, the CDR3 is TGTGGCTGGAGTGTACTTGGGACGGGTAATGAGCAGTTCTTC. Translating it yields CGWSVLGTGNEQFF.